This T cell receptor (beta chain) was recovered during a study of vaccination and CD4 T cells after COVID-19 (dated by TCRdb to 2021 to 2024). Regarding the research as a whole: In the convalescent cohort there were six males and four females, among whom were two Hispanic individuals, seven Caucasians, two Asians and one multiracial person. Two doses of either the Pfizer-BioNTech BNT162b2 vaccine (n=8) or the Moderna mRNA-1273 vaccine (n=2) were administered to participants. Post-COVID blood samples from convalescent patients were collected a median of approximately 93 days after diagnosis, with a range of roughly 30 to 170 days. Post-vaccine blood samples were obtained a median of approximately 74 days after the second vaccine dose, with a range of roughly 14 to 241 days. Culture stimuli were overlapping spike peptide pools from SARS-CoV-2 and from the common cold coronaviruses HCoV-NL63, HCoV-OC43 and HCoV-229E. Control cultures used a CEFX viral epitope pool as positive control, an HIV-1 Nef peptide pool as negative control, or no peptide. In around 10 COVID-19 convalescent patients and a few infection-naive healthy vaccine recipients, researchers compared the spike-specific CD4+ TCR repertoire from before mRNA vaccination with the repertoire from after. In an earlier paper using these donors, memory CD4+ T cell crossreactivity between SARS-CoV-2 and common cold coronavirus spike proteins was assessed at the TCR clonotype level.

There are 15 amino acids in the CDR3, from cysteine to phenylalanine inclusive. Only the CDR3 DNA is retained, 45 bases long and in frame from the first base. Trimming removed 5 bases from V and 6 bases from J; the gene matches leave 11 bases unexplained. The germline V gene specifies MNHNS as CDR1 and SASEGT as CDR2. This clonotype has just one count. Its antigen is unknown. Base qualities are not recorded, but no much larger clone differs from it by a single base. A read on its own is weak evidence. The paper's findings and limits, for the study overall: An increase in the median number of SARS-CoV-2-reactive clonotypes from 20 to 25 after infection to roughly 38 after vaccination was observed, but the change was not found to be significant. In convalescent patients, a median around 85% of post-vaccine SARS-CoV-2-reactive clones were detected only after vaccination, and vaccine-specific priming was suggested by this finding. Of the vaccine-specific clones in convalescent patients, 304 of 307, or nearly all, reacted only to SARS-CoV-2 spike and did not cross-react with common cold coronaviruses. The number of convalescent patients in the study was relatively small, and the study did not examine early timepoints following natural infection.

Library generation was performed with PCR. DNA from cultured CD4+ T cells underwent TCR sequencing with the Oncomine TCR Beta short-read assay at the Johns Hopkins FTIC core. Genomic DNA was extracted from the cultured CD4+ T cells with the QIAamp micro DNA kit. Oncomine TCR Beta libraries made from cultured CD4+ T cells were pooled using unique dual indexes and sequenced on an Illumina iSeq 100. Under the source paper's analysis protocol: Non-productive sequences were filtered out, and CDR3s that did not start with C, did not end with F or W, or were shorter than 7 amino acids were discarded. Antigen-specific clonotypes were identified with the MANAFEST web application by comparing peptide-stimulated wells with reference and other culture wells. An FDR below 0.05, an odds ratio above 5, and a productive frequency above 0.1% in at least two of three replicate wells were required for clones to be considered positive. Clonotypes that were significantly expanded in both SARS-CoV-2 spike wells and at least one common cold coronavirus spike condition were defined as cross-reactive. Levenshtein distances (stringdist) and unrooted phylogenetic trees (ape) in R version 3.6.1 were used to assess CDR3 homology. TCRdb reanalyzed the raw reads on its own, using fastp at Q25 for trimming and MiXCR for clone calling, and kept in-frame beta chains. CDR3 protein duplicates are merged, each entry listing the most common genes and DNA. The V and J calls were determined by TCRdb, not by the authors. The sample has fewer than 10,000 distinct CDR3 sequences on record, less than 55% of them singletons. In total, the top ten clones hold roughly 11% of the sample.

Per the publication, the treatment or condition label means: approximately 11-day PBMC culture with coronavirus spike peptide pools or control peptides (ViraFEST assay). CD4+ T cells from unexposed donors were collected before the COVID-19 pandemic (2011-2018). The study used the ViraFEST assay, which expanded antigen-specific T cells with peptide pools and then identified expanded clonotypes by TCR sequencing. PBMCs were cultured at about 2 million per well in IMDM supplemented with approximately 4.7% human AB serum and 8.5 to 10 IU/ml IL-2, with about 9 ug/ml peptide pools added. Half of the culture medium was replaced with fresh IL-2-containing medium on days 3 and 7. CD4+ T cells were isolated after roughly 9 days of culture through negative selection using the EasySep CD4+ T cell isolation kit. As cell number allowed, CD4+ T cells from unexposed donors were tested for reactivity to SARS-CoV-2 S and N and to four common cold coronavirus spike pools. Ficoll-Paque Plus gradient centrifugation was used to isolate PBMCs from whole blood, and the isolated PBMCs were then either used fresh or cryopreserved at -140C. In general, triplicate wells were set up for every culture condition. The leukapheresis product for the unexposed donors was obtained through commercial purchase.

This clonotype was sampled from a human donor in good health. In this chain, TRBV6-1 is recombined with TRBJ2-7; 9 bases in the junction line up with TRBD1. The sample consisted of CD4+ T cells from blood, cultured in vitro. The CDR3 protein: CASSPAGTGLREQYF. The nucleotide sequence is given as TGTGCCAGCAGTCCAGCCGGGACAGGGCTCCGCGAGCAGTACTTC.